The 29 T cell receptor beta chains below come from one sample, sequenced in a study of shared clonotypes between healthy human individuals. This table comes from immunoSEQ multiplex PCR, and its TCRdb copy is limited to in-frame clones, with some not included. The sample carries about 2.3 million clones, about 90% recorded once. Material for sequencing was naive CD4+ T cells from PBMCs. Stated subset: CD45RA+ positively selected. The receptor source for this set is a man aged 18 to 30 in good health. Some clones in this sample may be carry-over from other donors' samples.

The rearrangement uses TRBV10-1 and TRBJ1-1, with D unclear. Germline loops: CDR1 WNHNN, CDR2 SYGVQD (reference sequence). V was clipped by 0 bases and J by 2 bases, with 13 bases between them. The CDR3 spans 16 residues. Here the CDR3 DNA reads TGCGCCAGCAGTGAGTCGACGGGATTCTTAAACACTGAAGCTTTCTTT. Its translation is CASSESTGFLNTEAFF.

The chain combines TRBV5-1 with TRBJ2-2; no clear D gene. V was trimmed by 3 bases and J by 0 bases, leaving 9 bases between them. The V gene's germline CDR1 is SGHRS and CDR2 YFSETQ. CDR3 length: 15 residues. Written as DNA, the CDR3 is TGCGCCAGCAGCTCCTCCCCCCCGAACACCGGGGAGCTGTTTTTT. Residues: CASSSSPPNTGELFF.

This clone was counted only a few times. The CDR3 sequence is CASSLLRVTQNTEAFF. The DNA for the CDR3 is TGTGCCAGCAGTTTACTGAGGGTCACGCAGAACACTGAAGCTTTCTTT. The chain uses TRBV28 and TRBJ1-1; D gene ambiguous. Trimming stripped 2 bases from V and 1 base from J, with 14 bases between. Germline assignment: CDR1 MDHEN and CDR2 SYDVKM. This CDR3 comprises 16 residues.

In its sample, this clone was seen once. The chain has TRBV4-3 and TRBJ2-5, with 11 bases identical to TRBD1. After removal of 1 base from V and 5 bases from J, the junction contained 9 bases not matched to a gene. Germline CDR1 and CDR2: LGHNA and YSLEER. The CDR3 consists of 17 residues. CDR3 loop: CASSQARRTGGKETQYF. The CDR3 DNA follows: TGCGCCAGCAGCCAAGCCCGCAGGACAGGGGGCAAGGAGACCCAGTACTTC.

The chain recombines TRBV5-5 with TRBJ2-3; D might be TRBD1 or TRBD2, each matching 6 bases. This CDR3 is built from 15 residues. V gave up 4 bases and J gave up 1 base, with 13 bases separating them. Per germline, CDR1 SGHKS and CDR2 YYEKEE (reference sequence). This chain's CDR3 is CASSGGNRGTDTQYF. CDR3 DNA: TGTGCCAGCAGCGGGGGGAACAGGGGCACAGATACGCAGTATTTT.

Regarding this clone: The same CDR3 can be traced to other DNA sequences in this sample. This sequence joins TRBV5-1 and TRBJ1-6; no reliable D call. The CDR3 loop spans 13 amino acids. Trimming left V 2 bases short and J 7 bases short, with 7 bases between. Looked up from germline, CDR1 is SGHRS and CDR2 is YFSETQ. This CDR3 reads CASSLGVNSPLHF. The CDR3 coding sequence is TGCGCCAGCAGCTTAGGCGTGAATTCACCCCTCCACTTT.

This clone turned up a few times. The chain joins TRBV5-1 to TRBJ2-2; weak D call: TRBD2 (6 bases). Germline assignment: CDR1 SGHRS and CDR2 YFSETQ. V was clipped by 0 bases and J by 7 bases, with 16 bases between them. The CDR3 consists of 16 residues. The CDR3 spells CASSLAAGRYGGELFF. CDR3 nucleotide sequence: TGCGCCAGCAGCTTGGCCGCAGGGAGGTACGGCGGGGAGCTGTTTTTT.

On this clone itself: This sample includes further DNA sequences coding for the same CDR3. This chain links TRBV10-3 with TRBJ1-1; D uncertain. The CDR3 is 11 amino acids. V was clipped by 6 bases and J by 3 bases, with 5 bases between them. CDR1 and CDR2 from the germline V gene are ENHRY and SYGVKD. DNA of the CDR3: TGTGCCATCAGGCGGGACACTGAAGCTTTCTTT. Translated, it gives CAIRRDTEAFF.

The chain is built from TRBV28 and TRBJ2-2; TRBD2 aligns across 13 bases. The V and J ends lost 6 bases and 8 bases, in that order; junction bases with no gene match: 18. The CDR3 totals 19 residues. CDR1 is MDHEN and CDR2 is SYDVKM in the germline V gene. CDR3 in DNA: TGTGCCAGCAGCAAATTCGGACTAGCGGGAGAGTGGCATTTGGGGGAGCTGTTTTTT. Its translation is CASSKFGLAGEWHLGELFF.

The DNA of the CDR3 is TGCGCCAGCAGCCAAGAAGTCGGATACGAGCAGTACTTC. Translated: CASSQEVGYEQYF. V gene TRBV4-1 combines with J gene TRBJ2-7; D is ambiguous. CDR1 and CDR2 from the germline V gene are MGHRA and YSYEKL. Trimming removed 0 bases from V and 4 bases from J, with 7 bases in between. The CDR3 covers 13 residues.

This clone was found a few times. The chain uses TRBV30 and TRBJ1-5; 10 bases line up with TRBD1. Trimming removed 4 bases from V and 6 bases from J; junction bases left unmatched: 3. Germline V gene sequence: CDR1 GTSNPN, CDR2 SVGIG (reference sequence). This CDR3 is built from 13 residues. Here the CDR3 reads CAWKGQGIQPQHF. CDR3 nucleotides: TGTGCCTGGAAGGGACAGGGGATTCAGCCCCAGCATTTT.

The gene calls are TRBV19 and TRBJ2-5; D is perhaps TRBD1 (5 bases). The germline V and J ends were trimmed by 10 bases and 3 bases, with 18 bases remaining between them. The CDR3 totals 14 residues. Germline V CDR1 and CDR2: LNHDA, SQIVND (reference sequence). CDR3 amino acids: CATSLNRNKETQYF. The CDR3 bases are TGTGCCACCAGCCTTAACAGGAACAAAGAGACCCAGTACTTC.

This clone was seen once. The chain joins TRBV30 to TRBJ2-7, with 7 bases aligning to TRBD1. In germline, CDR1 is GTSNPN, CDR2 SVGIG (reference sequence). V gave up 3 bases and J gave up 2 bases; unmatched junction bases: 1. The length of the CDR3 is 12 residues. CDR3 sequence reads: CAWRTGPYEQYF. The CDR3 DNA follows: TGTGCCTGGAGGACAGGGCCCTACGAGCAGTACTTC.

The DNA for the CDR3 is TGTGCCAGCAGCCAAGATACCAGGGAGGATTACGAGCAGTACTTC. Residues: CASSQDTREDYEQYF. V is TRBV14 and J is TRBJ2-7; weak D call: TRBD2 (6 bases). CDR1 is SGHDN and CDR2 is FVKESK in the germline V gene. Between the trimmed V and J ends, which lost 0 bases and 4 bases, there was a span of 13 bases. The CDR3 has 15 amino acids.

Remarks on this clone: Other DNA sequences in this specimen translate into the identical CDR3. The chain is built from TRBV29-1 and TRBJ1-1, with D hard to call. The germline gives CDR1 SQVTM, CDR2 ANQGSEA. CDR3 size: 13 residues. V was cut by 3 bases and J by 0 bases, with 8 bases left in between. CDR3 DNA: TGCAGCGTTGAGGGATTATTGAACACTGAAGCTTTCTTT. It specifies CSVEGLLNTEAFF.

In this sample, this clone turned up once. This chain uses TRBV5-4 with TRBJ1-1; unclear D gene. The V and J ends lost 4 bases and 4 bases respectively, with 14 bases between them. The CDR3 consists of 14 residues. CDR1 and CDR2 (germline): SGHNT, YYREEE (reference sequence). CDR3: CASSPPRAGTEAFF. The CDR3 DNA follows: TGTGCCAGCAGCCCCCCCCGGGCCGGCACTGAAGCTTTCTTT.

V gene TRBV28 combines with J gene TRBJ2-5; D is uncertain. The CDR3 runs to 10 residues. Trimming removed 8 bases at V and 5 bases at J, with 6 bases between. The germline V gene encodes CDR1 MDHEN and CDR2 SYDVKM. In nucleotides, the CDR3 is TGTGCCAGCGGGCTGGAGACCCAGTACTTC. It codes for CASGLETQYF.

This chain joins TRBV29-1 and TRBJ2-5; D may match TRBD1 or TRBD2 (5 bases each). The CDR3 covers 13 residues. Germline assignment: CDR1 SQVTM and CDR2 ANQGSEA. Trimming took off 4 bases at V and 5 bases at J, with 14 bases between the two ends. The CDR3 DNA follows: TGCAGCGTTGGACAGAGACTAAGTGAGACCCAGTACTTC. The encoded protein is CSVGQRLSETQYF.

The CDR3 nucleotides read TGCGCCAGCAGCCGAAAAGGGGCGGGAGGAGGAGAGACCCAGTACTTC. Its translation: CASSRKGAGGGETQYF. The rearrangement joins TRBV4-1 to TRBJ2-5; the match to TRBD2 covers 8 bases. The V segment lost 4 bases and the J segment 4 bases; nucleotides outside the gene matches: 11. CDR1 is MGHRA, CDR2 YSYEKL, per germline. The CDR3 sequence is 16 residues long.

The V gene is TRBV5-1, the J gene TRBJ2-2; TRBD1 matches 7 bases. The CDR3 has 16 amino acids. CDR1 is SGHRS and CDR2 is YFSETQ in the germline V gene. V was clipped by 1 base and J by 0 bases; unmatched bases: 3. The CDR3 DNA reads as TGCGCCAGCAGCTTGAAAGGGGGCCCGAACACCGGGGAGCTGTTTTTT. This sequence encodes CASSLKGGPNTGELFF. Full variable domain (rest looked up from reference TRBV5-1 and TRBJ2-2): KAGVTQTPRYLIKTRGQQVTLSCSPISGHRSVSWYQQTPGQGLQFLFEYFSETQRNKGNFPGRFSGRQFSNSRSEMNVSTLELGDSALYLCASSLKGGPNTGELFFGEGSRLTVL.

V usage is TRBV27 and J usage is TRBJ2-2; 9 bases are a match to TRBD2. With 7 bases clipped from V and 3 bases from J, the junction kept 9 bases outside the gene matches. This CDR3 is 16 amino acids long. From germline, CDR1 is MNHEY and CDR2 SMNVEV (reference sequence). CDR3 protein: CASTPAGGPHTGELFF. In DNA, the CDR3 is TGTGCCAGCACTCCCGCGGGAGGGCCGCACACCGGGGAGCTGTTTTTT.

The J gene is TRBJ2-2, the V gene TRBV4-2, with D possibly called TRBD1 or TRBD2 (5 bases each). CDR1 is LGHNA and CDR2 is YNFKEQ in the germline V gene. CDR3 length equals 16 residues. Trimming took off 4 bases at V and 5 bases at J, with 17 bases between the two ends. The CDR3 here is CASSPARARGTGELFF. The DNA for the CDR3 is TGTGCCAGCAGCCCCGCGAGGGCGAGGGGTACCGGGGAGCTGTTTTTT.

This clone was seen once. The CDR3: CASSTGTGDTEAFF. The CDR3 DNA follows: TGCGCCAGCAGCACTGGGACAGGGGACACTGAAGCTTTCTTT. The chain carries TRBV5-1 and TRBJ1-1, with TRBD1 matching over 10 bases. Germline values: CDR1 SGHRS, CDR2 YFSETQ. The length of the CDR3 is 14 residues. V trimming: 4 bases; J trimming: 3 bases; junction bases outside the gene matches: 3.

The chain uses TRBV6-6 and TRBJ2-3; D is uncertain. The ends were cut back, 7 bases at V and 3 bases at J, with 11 bases in the middle. Germline-derived CDR1 and CDR2 are MNHNY and SVGAGI (reference sequence). The CDR3 covers 13 residues. The CDR3 region has the DNA TGTGCCAGCAAATTCTTGGTGACAGATACGCAGTATTTT. Its protein is CASKFLVTDTQYF.

This CDR3 is CASSSAAGISYEQYF. CDR3 coding DNA: TGTGCCAGCAGCTCTGCAGCAGGGATCTCCTACGAGCAGTACTTC. The gene calls are TRBV7-2 and TRBJ2-7; tentatively, D is TRBD1 (5 bases). The germline V gene encodes CDR1 SGHTA and CDR2 FQGNSA. The CDR3 loop spans 15 amino acids. The V end lost 4 bases, the J end lost 0 bases, and 13 bases lay between the germline ends.

This chain joins TRBV2 and TRBJ2-7, with D hard to call. This CDR3 is 16 amino acids long. Trimming removed 4 bases from V and 3 bases from J, with 19 bases in between. Germline assignment: CDR1 SNHLY and CDR2 FYNNEI. The chain's CDR3 is CASSGVGSSTYYEQYF. DNA of the CDR3: TGTGCCAGCAGTGGTGTTGGCTCCTCCACTTACTACGAGCAGTACTTC. The full variable domain, completed using reference TRBV2 and TRBJ2-7, is EPEVTQTPSHQVTQMGQEVILRCVPISNHLYFYWYRQILGQKVEFLVSFYNNEISEKSEIFDDQFSVERPDGSNFTLKIRSTKLEDSAMYFCASSGVGSSTYYEQYFGPGTRLTVT.

This rearrangement joins TRBV7-2 to TRBJ2-3; 7 bases align to TRBD2. Germline lookup yields CDR1 SGHTA and CDR2 FQGNSA. This CDR3 contains 14 residues. The ends lost 4 bases at V and 6 bases at J; junction bases unmatched: 7. CDR3 coding DNA: TGTGCCAGCAGCTCCCGGACTAGAGGGGATACGCAGTATTTT. Its protein product is CASSSRTRGDTQYF.

V usage is TRBV7-9 and J usage is TRBJ1-1, with 8 bases matching TRBD1. The junction had 8 bases not matched to a gene; V was cut back by 5 bases and J by 6 bases. The germline gives CDR1 SEHNR, CDR2 FQNEAQ (reference sequence). This CDR3 is built from 14 residues. CDR3 nucleotides: TGTGCCAGCAGCCCACGGACAGGGACCGCTGAAGCTTTCTTT. Its protein is CASSPRTGTAEAFF.

V and J are TRBV5-4 and TRBJ1-1; 9 bases map to TRBD1. The CDR3 is made up of 14 amino acids. Unmatched junction bases numbered 6, after V lost 5 bases and J lost 4 bases. Germline assignment: CDR1 SGHNT and CDR2 YYREEE (reference sequence). The CDR3 is CASSLQGAFTEAFF. The CDR3 DNA sequence: TGTGCCAGCAGTCTACAGGGGGCTTTCACTGAAGCTTTCTTT. Supplemented by reference TRBV5-4 and TRBJ1-1, the full variable domain reads ETGVTQSPTHLIKTRGQQVTLRCSSQSGHNTVSWYQQALGQGPQFIFQYYREEENGRGNFPPRFSGLQFPNYSSELNVNALELDDSALYLCASSLQGAFTEAFFGQGTRLTVV.